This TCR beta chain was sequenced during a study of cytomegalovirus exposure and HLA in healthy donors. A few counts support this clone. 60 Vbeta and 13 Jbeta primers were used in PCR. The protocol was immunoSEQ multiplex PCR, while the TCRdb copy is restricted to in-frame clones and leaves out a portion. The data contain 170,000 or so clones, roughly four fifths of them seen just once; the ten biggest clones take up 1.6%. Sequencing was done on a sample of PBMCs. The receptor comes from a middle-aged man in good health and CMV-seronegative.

The CDR3 coding sequence is TGTGCCAGTGCAGGGGGAGGCTGGGAGCAGTACTTC. Amino acid sequence: CASAGGGWEQYF. V is TRBV19 and J is TRBJ2-7, with D maybe TRBD1 (7 bases). The V gene's germline CDR1 is LNHDA and CDR2 SQIVND (reference sequence). The CDR3 runs 12 residues. The V and J ends lost 8 bases and 7 bases respectively, with 15 bases between them.